The clone carrying this T cell receptor beta chain showed up just a few times. Its target is unknown. The data originate from a study of post-analysis software for immune sequencing data. The wider study: Clinical courses comprised relapsing-remitting, secondary progressive and progressive-relapsing multiple sclerosis.

Germline CDR1 is MNHNS and CDR2 is SASEGT. Unmatched junction bases numbered 5, after V lost 0 bases and J lost 2 bases. This CDR3 contains 16 residues. General study points: Versus controls, multiple sclerosis patients showed significantly lower diversity (normalized Chao1). Higher frequency in patients than in controls was seen for roughly five TRBV segments, with TRBV5-6, TRBV5-1 and TRBV20-1 among them.

Unique molecular identifiers featured in each of the TCR beta cDNA libraries. Once 1 to 10 million T cells were used, some 500,000 cDNA molecules resulted. TCRdb recomputed calls from the PCR reads with MiXCR, one row per CDR3 protein. The sample has roughly 800,000 distinct CDR3 sequences, 25% to 30% seen once. Sequencing was carried out using blood. The sequence was obtained from a girl aged 10 to 17 with multiple sclerosis. The chain couples TRBV6-1 to TRBJ2-5; 8 positions agree with TRBD2. CDR3 coding DNA: TGTGCCAGCAGTGAAGCGCAGCGGGGGCCGCAAGAGACCCAGTACTTC. Its translation is CASSEAQRGPQETQYF.